Presented here are 19 T cell receptor beta chains from one specimen sequenced in a study of blood T cell repertoires in COVID-19. Repertoires were generated with immunoSEQ multiplex PCR, while TCRdb's copy carries only in-frame clones and drops some. Of around 190,000 clones listed, more than 75% were seen once; the top ten hold approximately 8%. Sample: peripheral blood. These receptors were taken from an older woman with COVID-19, enrolled during active disease.

CDR3 in DNA: TGTGCCAGCAGCCTCTCCGGGACTAGCGGGTTAAGTGAGCAGTTCTTC. Encoded protein: CASSLSGTSGLSEQFF. The chain carries TRBV9 and TRBJ2-1, with 12 bases aligning to TRBD2. V lost 4 bases to trimming and J lost 9 bases; unmatched junction nucleotides: 11. The CDR3 has 16 residues. Germline V lookup: CDR1 SGDLS, CDR2 YYNGEE.

This clone was counted between two and nine times. The chain links TRBV30 to TRBJ2-6; possibly TRBD2 for D (5 bases). Trimming took off 4 bases at V and 0 bases at J, with 7 bases between the two ends. This CDR3 has 14 residues. Germline V CDR1 and CDR2: GTSNPN, SVGIG (reference sequence). CDR3 sequence: CAWIRGSGANVLTF. The CDR3 nucleotides are TGTGCCTGGATTCGGGGCTCTGGGGCCAACGTCCTGACTTTC.

The chain joins TRBV28 to TRBJ2-7; 14 positions match TRBD2. The germline gives CDR1 MDHEN, CDR2 SYDVKM. This CDR3 contains 19 residues. V shed 4 bases, J shed 2 bases, and the junction held 13 bases outside the gene matches. The CDR3 DNA reads TGTGCCAGCAGTTCGCCGGGACTAGCGGGAGACCCCCTTACCTACGAGCAGTACTTC. This sequence encodes CASSSPGLAGDPLTYEQYF.

This rearrangement joins TRBV19 to TRBJ1-2; a possible D gene is TRBD1 (5 bases). CDR3 length equals 13 residues. Germline assignment: CDR1 LNHDA and CDR2 SQIVND (reference sequence). V was shortened by 4 bases and J by 4 bases, with 10 bases between the two germline ends. CDR3 DNA: TGTGCCAGTAGTACCAGGGTAGGCTATGGCTACACCTTC. It codes for CASSTRVGYGYTF.

The genes are TRBV29-1 and TRBJ2-3; a weak D match, TRBD2 (5 bases). The V gene lost 3 bases and the J gene lost 3 bases, with 19 bases spanning the gap. The CDR3 consists of 16 residues. Germline CDR1 reads SQVTM; CDR2 reads ANQGSEA. The DNA for the CDR3 is TGCAGCGTTGAGGATTCCGGAGGTCAATTAACAGATACGCAGTATTTT. This codes for CSVEDSGGQLTDTQYF.

This clone was detected only once. The chain links TRBV19 to TRBJ2-6, with 11 nucleotides matching TRBD1. The ends lost 5 bases at V and 0 bases at J; junction bases unmatched: 0. The length of the CDR3 is 16 residues. Germline V CDR1 and CDR2: LNHDA, SQIVND (reference sequence). CDR3 sequence reads: CASSGTGGSGANVLTF. DNA for the CDR3: TGTGCCAGTAGTGGGACAGGGGGCTCTGGGGCCAACGTCCTGACTTTC.

The chain combines TRBV19 with TRBJ2-3, with D maybe TRBD2 (6 bases). Germline values: CDR1 LNHDA, CDR2 SQIVND (reference sequence). Trimming cost V 4 bases and J 7 bases, with 12 bases left between them. The CDR3 contains 13 residues. DNA of the CDR3: TGTGCCAGTAGTAGCGGGGATCTAAATACGCAGTATTTT. It yields the protein CASSSGDLNTQYF.

This clone was seen once. V usage is TRBV20-1 and J usage is TRBJ1-1; maybe TRBD1 (5 bases). The CDR3 is 16 residues long. Germline V gene lookup returns CDR1 DFQATT and CDR2 SNEGSKA (reference sequence). V gave up 3 bases and J gave up 3 bases, with 20 bases separating them. The CDR3 nucleotides read TGCAGTGCTAGTCTACTTACAGGAAAGGTGGACACTGAAGCTTTCTTT. Protein product: CSASLLTGKVDTEAFF.

This clone has only a few counts. The chain recombines TRBV30 with TRBJ2-2; 7 positions match TRBD2. This CDR3 contains 13 residues. The junction had 5 bases not matched to a gene; V was cut back by 5 bases and J by 5 bases. The germline CDR1 and CDR2 sequences are GTSNPN and SVGIG (reference sequence). The CDR3 nucleotides are TGTGCCTGGGGACTAGGTGGGACCGGGGAGCTGTTTTTT. Protein: CAWGLGGTGELFF. Supplemented by reference TRBV30 and TRBJ2-2, the full variable domain reads SQTIHQWPATLVQPVGSPLSLECTVEGTSNPNLYWYRQAAGRGLQLLFYSVGIGQISSEVPQNLSASRPQDRQFILSSKKLLLSDSGFYLCAWGLGGTGELFFGEGSRLTVL.

The J gene is TRBJ2-1, the V gene TRBV5-1, with TRBD1 matching 8 bases. This CDR3 spans 15 amino acids. The germline V gene has CDR1 SGHRS and CDR2 YFSETQ. With 4 bases clipped from V and 7 bases from J, the junction kept 10 bases outside the gene matches. The CDR3 is CASSRRTGTGNEQFF. CDR3 in DNA: TGCGCCAGCAGCCGACGGACAGGGACGGGGAATGAGCAGTTCTTC.

The V and J genes are TRBV5-1 and TRBJ2-3, with 9 nucleotides matching TRBD1. With V trimmed by 4 bases and J by 2 bases, 5 bases remained unmatched. CDR1 SGHRS and CDR2 YFSETQ come from the germline V gene. This CDR3 is built from 15 residues. The DNA of the CDR3 is TGCGCCAGCAGCCCCCGGGACAGGGACACAGATACGCAGTATTTT. This codes for CASSPRDRDTDTQYF.

This sequence joins TRBV5-5 and TRBJ2-7; tentatively, D is TRBD1 (6 bases). The CDR3 extends over 14 amino acids. Germline CDR1 reads SGHKS; CDR2 reads YYEKEE (reference sequence). The V end lost 1 base, the J end lost 3 bases, and 11 bases lay between the germline ends. The CDR3 nucleotides are TGTGCCAGCAGCTTGACGGGACACTACTACGAGCAGTACGTC. Amino acid sequence: CASSLTGHYYEQYV.

This clone was seen many times. The CDR3 reads CASSHTGYNEQFF. The CDR3 DNA follows: TGCGCCAGCAGCCATACAGGGTACAATGAGCAGTTCTTC. This sequence joins TRBV4-1 and TRBJ2-1; perhaps TRBD1 as D (6 bases). Trimming removed 3 bases from V and 4 bases from J, with 7 bases in between. This CDR3 spans 13 amino acids. Germline V gene lookup returns CDR1 MGHRA and CDR2 YSYEKL.

This clone was counted a few times. This chain's CDR3 is CAWSAGRGPGGYTF. CDR3 nucleotides: TGTGCCTGGAGTGCGGGCAGGGGGCCGGGTGGCTACACCTTC. The chain couples TRBV30 to TRBJ1-2; 8 bases agree with TRBD1. CDR1 and CDR2 (germline): GTSNPN, SVGIG (reference sequence). Trimming at V came to 1 base and at J to 7 bases, leaving 8 bases not matched to a gene. This CDR3 is built from 14 residues.

This clone was seen once. V and J are TRBV7-9 and TRBJ1-5; perhaps TRBD1 as D (6 bases). This CDR3 is built from 15 residues. The V end lost 3 bases, the J end lost 2 bases, and 11 bases lay between the germline ends. Per germline, CDR1 SEHNR and CDR2 FQNEAQ (reference sequence). DNA of the CDR3: TGTGCCAGCAGCTTTACTCGACAGGGCAATCAGCCCCAGCATTTT. Translating gives CASSFTRQGNQPQHF.

The chain joins TRBV6-1 to TRBJ2-1; D call uncertain. CDR3 length equals 13 residues. Trimming took off 1 base at V and 8 bases at J, with 9 bases between the two ends. The germline V gene has CDR1 MNHNS and CDR2 SASEGT. The CDR3 DNA is TGTGCCAGCAGTGAAGGCAGTTACGATGAGCAGTTCTTC. Translation gives CASSEGSYDEQFF.

The rearrangement uses TRBV13 and TRBJ2-7; TRBD2 aligns across 9 bases. V gave up 6 bases and J gave up 0 bases; unmatched junction bases: 6. This CDR3 is built from 15 residues. From germline, CDR1 is PRHDT and CDR2 FYEKMQ (reference sequence). In nucleotides, the CDR3 is TGTGCCAGCAGTTATCTAGCGGGAAGCTCCTACGAGCAGTACTTC. It yields the protein CASSYLAGSSYEQYF.

V usage is TRBV27 and J usage is TRBJ2-1; the match to TRBD2 covers 8 bases. Germline lookup yields CDR1 MNHEY and CDR2 SMNVEV (reference sequence). V was clipped by 3 bases and J by 7 bases; unmatched bases: 8. This CDR3 region has 15 residues. Here the CDR3 reads CASSFLSGSYNEQFF. The CDR3 bases are TGTGCCAGCAGTTTTCTGAGCGGGAGTTATAATGAGCAGTTCTTC.

This sequence joins TRBV7-9 and TRBJ1-1; tentative D call: TRBD1 (6 bases). CDR3 length: 13 amino acids. Trimming left V 1 base short and J 8 bases short, with 11 bases between. From germline, CDR1 is SEHNR and CDR2 FQNEAQ (reference sequence). CDR3: CASSLETGREAFF. The CDR3, as DNA: TGTGCCAGCAGCTTAGAGACAGGTCGGGAAGCTTTCTTT.